This T cell receptor (beta chain) appears in the sequencing data of a study of T cell responses to AZD1222 COVID-19 vaccine. This CDR3 is built from 13 residues. Trimming removed 1 base from V and 3 bases from J, with 6 bases in between. Per the germline V gene, CDR1 is SGHTA and CDR2 is FQGTGA. Repertoires were generated with immunoSEQ multiplex PCR, while TCRdb's copy carries only in-frame clones and drops some. The repertoire has more than 140,000 clones, around 88% of them found once; the top ten carry 2.2%. Findings and limits, study-wide: Researchers report vaccine-associated CD4 TCRs spanning spike, with dominance at 160-218 and 743-854.

On this clone itself: Its antigen remains unknown.

The chain joins TRBV7-3 to TRBJ1-1; unclear D gene. The specimen comprised peripheral blood, sampled on day 0 of AZD1222 vaccination. This clonotype was sampled from an adult in good health. The DNA of the CDR3 is TGTGCCAGCAGCTTAATTGGGGACACTGAAGCTTTCTTT. Protein sequence: CASSLIGDTEAFF.